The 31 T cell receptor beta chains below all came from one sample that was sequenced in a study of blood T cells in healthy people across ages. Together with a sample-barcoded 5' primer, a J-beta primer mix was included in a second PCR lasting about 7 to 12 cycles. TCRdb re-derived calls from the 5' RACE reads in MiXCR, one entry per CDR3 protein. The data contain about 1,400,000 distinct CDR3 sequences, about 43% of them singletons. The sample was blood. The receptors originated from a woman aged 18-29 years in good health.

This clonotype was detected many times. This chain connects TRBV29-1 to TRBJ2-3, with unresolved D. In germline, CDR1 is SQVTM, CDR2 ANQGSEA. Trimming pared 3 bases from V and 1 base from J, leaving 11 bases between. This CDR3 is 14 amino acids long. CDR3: CSVDGPKGTDTQYF. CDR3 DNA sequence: TGCAGCGTTGACGGGCCCAAGGGCACAGATACGCAGTATTTT.

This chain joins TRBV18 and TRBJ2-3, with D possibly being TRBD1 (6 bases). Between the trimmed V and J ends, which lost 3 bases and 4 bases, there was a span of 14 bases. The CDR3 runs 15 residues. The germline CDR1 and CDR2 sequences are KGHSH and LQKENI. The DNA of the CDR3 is TGTGCCAGCTCACCGTTGACAGGAACGCCAGATACGCAGTATTTT. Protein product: CASSPLTGTPDTQYF.

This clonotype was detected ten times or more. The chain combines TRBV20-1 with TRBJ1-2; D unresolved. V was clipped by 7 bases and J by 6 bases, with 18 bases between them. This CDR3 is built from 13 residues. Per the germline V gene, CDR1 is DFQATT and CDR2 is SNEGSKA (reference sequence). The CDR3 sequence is CSVPVGSAHGYTF. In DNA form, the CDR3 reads TGCAGTGTCCCGGTGGGGTCCGCTCATGGCTACACCTTC.

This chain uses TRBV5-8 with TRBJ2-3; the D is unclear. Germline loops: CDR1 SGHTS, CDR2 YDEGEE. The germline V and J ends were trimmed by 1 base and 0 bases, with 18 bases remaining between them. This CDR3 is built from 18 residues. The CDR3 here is CASSLIKGDTFSTDTQYF. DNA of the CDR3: TGTGCCAGCAGCTTGATCAAGGGCGATACCTTTAGCACAGATACGCAGTATTTT.

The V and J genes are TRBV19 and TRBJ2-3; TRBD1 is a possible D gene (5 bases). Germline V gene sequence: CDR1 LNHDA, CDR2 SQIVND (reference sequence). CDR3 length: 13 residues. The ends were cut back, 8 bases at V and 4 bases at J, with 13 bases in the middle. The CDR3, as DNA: TGTGCCAGTGCGCCCCTGGGGCCAGATACGCAGTATTTT. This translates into CASAPLGPDTQYF.

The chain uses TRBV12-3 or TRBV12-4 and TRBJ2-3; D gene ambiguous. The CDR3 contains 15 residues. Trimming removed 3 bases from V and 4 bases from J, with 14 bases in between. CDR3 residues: CASSLAGGLSDTQYF. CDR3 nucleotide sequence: TGTGCCAGCAGTTTGGCCGGCGGCTTATCAGATACGCAGTATTTT.

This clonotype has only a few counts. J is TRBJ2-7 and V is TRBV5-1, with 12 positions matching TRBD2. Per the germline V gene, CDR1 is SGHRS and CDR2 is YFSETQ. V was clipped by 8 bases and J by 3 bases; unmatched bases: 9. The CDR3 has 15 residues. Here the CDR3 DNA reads TGCGCCAGTAAGACTAGCGGGGGCCCGGTCTACGAGCAGTACTTC. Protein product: CASKTSGGPVYEQYF.

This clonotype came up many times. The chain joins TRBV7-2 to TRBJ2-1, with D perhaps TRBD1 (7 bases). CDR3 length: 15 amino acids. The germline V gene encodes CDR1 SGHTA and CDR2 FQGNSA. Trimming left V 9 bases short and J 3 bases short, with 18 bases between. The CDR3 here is CASYQGQGGYNEQFF. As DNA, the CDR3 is TGTGCCAGTTATCAAGGTCAGGGGGGCTACAATGAGCAGTTCTTC.

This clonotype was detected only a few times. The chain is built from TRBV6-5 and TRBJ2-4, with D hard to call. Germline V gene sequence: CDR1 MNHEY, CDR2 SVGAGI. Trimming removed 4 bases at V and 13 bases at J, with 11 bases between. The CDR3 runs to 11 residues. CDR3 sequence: CASSSQSQQYF. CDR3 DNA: TGTGCCAGCAGTTCTCAGTCCCAGCAGTACTTC.

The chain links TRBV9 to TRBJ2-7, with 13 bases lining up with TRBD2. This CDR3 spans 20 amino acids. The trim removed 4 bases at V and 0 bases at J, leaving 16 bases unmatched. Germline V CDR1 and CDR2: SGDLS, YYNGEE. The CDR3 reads CASSPRGGTSGIGSSYEQYF. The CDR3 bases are TGTGCCAGCAGCCCCAGAGGGGGGACTAGCGGGATTGGGAGCTCCTACGAGCAGTACTTC.

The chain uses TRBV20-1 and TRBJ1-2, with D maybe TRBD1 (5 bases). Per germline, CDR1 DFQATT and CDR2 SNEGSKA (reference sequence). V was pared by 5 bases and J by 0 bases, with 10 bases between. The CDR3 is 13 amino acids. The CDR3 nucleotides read TGCAGTGCTCCGGGGGGAGCTAACTATGGCTACACCTTC. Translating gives CSAPGGANYGYTF.

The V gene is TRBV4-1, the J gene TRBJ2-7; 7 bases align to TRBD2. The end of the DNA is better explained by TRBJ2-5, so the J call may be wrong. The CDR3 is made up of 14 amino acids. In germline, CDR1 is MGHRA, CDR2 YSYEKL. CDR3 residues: CASSQRLALETQYF. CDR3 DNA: TGCGCCAGCAGCCAAAGACTAGCCCTGGAGACCCAGTACTTC.

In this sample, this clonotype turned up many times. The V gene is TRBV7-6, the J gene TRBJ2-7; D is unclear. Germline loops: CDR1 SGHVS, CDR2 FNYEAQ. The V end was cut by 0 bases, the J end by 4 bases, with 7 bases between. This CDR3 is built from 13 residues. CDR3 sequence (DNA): TGTGCCAGCAGCTTAGCGCGACTTTACGAGCAGTACTTC. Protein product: CASSLARLYEQYF.

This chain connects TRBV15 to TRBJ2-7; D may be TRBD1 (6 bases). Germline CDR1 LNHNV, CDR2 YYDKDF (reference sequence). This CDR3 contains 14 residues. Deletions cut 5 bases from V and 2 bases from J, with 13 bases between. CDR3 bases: TGTGCCACCAGCCGGACAGTGCCTACCTACGAGCAGTACTTC. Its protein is CATSRTVPTYEQYF.

The CDR3, as DNA: TGCAGTGCTCGAACGCCGGGACAGGGCTCCTACGAGCAGTACTTC. Amino acid sequence: CSARTPGQGSYEQYF. V is TRBV20-1 and J is TRBJ2-7; 9 bases fit TRBD1. CDR1 and CDR2 (germline): DFQATT, SNEGSKA (reference sequence). This CDR3 spans 15 amino acids. With 5 bases clipped from V and 0 bases from J, the junction kept 8 bases outside the gene matches.

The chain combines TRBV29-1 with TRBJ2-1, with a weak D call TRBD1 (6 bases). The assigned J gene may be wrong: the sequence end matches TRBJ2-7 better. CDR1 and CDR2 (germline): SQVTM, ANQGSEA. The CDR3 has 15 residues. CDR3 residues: CSVERGWPSYNEQYF. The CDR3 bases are TGCAGCGTTGAAAGGGGGTGGCCCTCCTACAATGAGCAGTACTTC.

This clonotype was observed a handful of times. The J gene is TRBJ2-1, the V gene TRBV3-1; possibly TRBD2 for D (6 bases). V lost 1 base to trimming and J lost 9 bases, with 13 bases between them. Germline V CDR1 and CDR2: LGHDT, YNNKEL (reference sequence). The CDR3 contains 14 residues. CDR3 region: CASSQVTGAVEQFF. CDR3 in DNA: TGTGCCAGCAGCCAAGTAACGGGAGCGGTTGAGCAGTTCTTC.

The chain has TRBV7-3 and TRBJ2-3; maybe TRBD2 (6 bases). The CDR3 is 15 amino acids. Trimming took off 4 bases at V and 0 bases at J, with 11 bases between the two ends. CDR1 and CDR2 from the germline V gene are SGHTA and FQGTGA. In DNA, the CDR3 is TGTGCCAGCAGCTGGACCGGGACTAGCACAGATACGCAGTATTTT. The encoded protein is CASSWTGTSTDTQYF.

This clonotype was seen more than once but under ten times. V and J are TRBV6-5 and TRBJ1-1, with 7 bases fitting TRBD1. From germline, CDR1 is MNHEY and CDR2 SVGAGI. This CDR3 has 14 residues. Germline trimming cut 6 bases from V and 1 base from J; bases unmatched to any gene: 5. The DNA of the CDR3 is TGTGCCAGCAGAGCCCAGGGGGAGAACACTGAAGCTTTCTTT. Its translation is CASRAQGENTEAFF.

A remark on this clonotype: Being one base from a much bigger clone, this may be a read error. CDR3 DNA sequence: TGTGCCAGCAGCTTATCAGCGGGAGGACAAGAGACCCAGTTCTTC. Amino acids: CASSLSAGGQETQFF. This rearrangement joins TRBV11-2 to TRBJ2-5; TRBD2 matches 9 bases. The end of the DNA is better explained by TRBJ2-1, so the J call may be wrong. Germline V CDR1 and CDR2: SGHAT, FQNNGV. This CDR3 region has 15 residues.

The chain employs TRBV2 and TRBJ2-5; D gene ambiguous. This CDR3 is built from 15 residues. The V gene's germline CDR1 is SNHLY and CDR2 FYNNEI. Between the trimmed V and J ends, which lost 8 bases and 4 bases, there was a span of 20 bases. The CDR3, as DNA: TGTGCCAGCCTCTACCGGGCCACGGTAGGAGAGACCCAGTACTTC. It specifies CASLYRATVGETQYF.

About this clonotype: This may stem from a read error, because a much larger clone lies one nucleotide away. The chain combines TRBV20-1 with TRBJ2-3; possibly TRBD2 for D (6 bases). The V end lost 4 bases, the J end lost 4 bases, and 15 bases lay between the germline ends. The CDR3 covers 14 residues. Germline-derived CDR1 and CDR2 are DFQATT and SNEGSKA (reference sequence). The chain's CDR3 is CSAKVREAADTQYF. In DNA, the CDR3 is TGCAGTGCTAAAGTCAGGGAGGCCGCAGATACGCAGTATTTT.

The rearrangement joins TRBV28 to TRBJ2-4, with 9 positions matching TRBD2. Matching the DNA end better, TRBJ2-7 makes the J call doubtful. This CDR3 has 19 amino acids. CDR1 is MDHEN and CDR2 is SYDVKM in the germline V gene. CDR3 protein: CASSLSAGGGVEGSYEQYF. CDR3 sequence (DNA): TGTGCCAGCAGTCTTTCAGCGGGAGGAGGTGTCGAGGGATCTTACGAGCAGTACTTC.

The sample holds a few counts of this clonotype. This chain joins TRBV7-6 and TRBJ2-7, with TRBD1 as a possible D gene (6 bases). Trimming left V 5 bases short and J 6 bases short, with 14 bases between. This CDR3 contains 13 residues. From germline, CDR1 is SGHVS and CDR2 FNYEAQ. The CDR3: CASSPKQGLEQYF. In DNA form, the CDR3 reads TGTGCCAGCAGCCCAAAACAGGGTCTCGAGCAGTACTTC.

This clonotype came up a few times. Here the CDR3 reads CASSEEAGTSSYNEQFF. Here the CDR3 DNA reads TGTGCCAGCAGTGAAGAGGCAGGGACGAGCTCCTACAATGAGCAGTTCTTC. The rearrangement joins TRBV2 to TRBJ2-1, with D tentatively TRBD1 or TRBD2 (5 bases each). The CDR3 is 17 amino acids. Germline values: CDR1 SNHLY, CDR2 FYNNEI. V lost 1 base and J lost 0, with 13 bases in between. Using reference TRBV2 and TRBJ2-1 for the parts outside the CDR3, the full variable domain is EPEVTQTPSHQVTQMGQEVILRCVPISNHLYFYWYRQILGQKVEFLVSFYNNEISEKSEIFDDQFSVERPDGSNFTLKIRSTKLEDSAMYFCASSEEAGTSSYNEQFFGPGTRLTVL.

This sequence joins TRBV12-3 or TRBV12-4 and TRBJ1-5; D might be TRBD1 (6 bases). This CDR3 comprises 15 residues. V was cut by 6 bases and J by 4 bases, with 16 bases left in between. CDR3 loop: CASSFDTGTNQPQHF. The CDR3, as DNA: TGTGCCAGCAGCTTTGATACAGGGACTAATCAGCCCCAGCATTTT.

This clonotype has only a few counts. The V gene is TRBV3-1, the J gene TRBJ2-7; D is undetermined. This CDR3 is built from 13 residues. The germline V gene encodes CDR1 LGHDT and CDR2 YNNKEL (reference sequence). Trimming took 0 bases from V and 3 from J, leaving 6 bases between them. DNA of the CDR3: TGTGCCAGCAGCCAAGAGTTCGACTACGAGCAGTACTTC. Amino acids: CASSQEFDYEQYF.

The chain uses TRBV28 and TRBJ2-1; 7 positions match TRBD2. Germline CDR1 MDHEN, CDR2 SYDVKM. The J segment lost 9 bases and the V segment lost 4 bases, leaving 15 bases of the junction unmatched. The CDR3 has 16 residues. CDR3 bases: TGTGCCAGCAGTTCCCCTCTGGCGCGGGGAGGGGCTGAGCAGTTCTTC. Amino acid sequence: CASSSPLARGGAEQFF.

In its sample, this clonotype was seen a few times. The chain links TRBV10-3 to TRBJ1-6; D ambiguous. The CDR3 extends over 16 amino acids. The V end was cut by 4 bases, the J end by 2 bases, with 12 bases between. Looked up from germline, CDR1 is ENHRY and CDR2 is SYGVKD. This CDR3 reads CAISGSGGTYNSPLHF. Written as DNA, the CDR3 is TGTGCCATCAGTGGATCAGGAGGGACCTATAATTCACCCCTCCACTTT.

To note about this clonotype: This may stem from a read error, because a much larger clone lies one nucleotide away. The CDR3 DNA is TGTGCCAGCAGCCAATCGAACACTGAAGCTTTCTTT. This gives the protein CASSQSNTEAFF. The chain joins TRBV4-2 to TRBJ1-1; no definite D call. The CDR3 totals 12 residues. The V gene's germline CDR1 is LGHNA and CDR2 YNFKEQ. The V and J ends lost 2 bases and 1 base respectively, with 2 bases between them.

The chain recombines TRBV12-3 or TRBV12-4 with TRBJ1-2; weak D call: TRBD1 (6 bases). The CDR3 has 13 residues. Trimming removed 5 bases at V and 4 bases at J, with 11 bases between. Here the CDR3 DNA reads TGTGCCAGCAGTGGCGGACAGCTCTATGGCTACACCTTC. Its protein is CASSGGQLYGYTF.